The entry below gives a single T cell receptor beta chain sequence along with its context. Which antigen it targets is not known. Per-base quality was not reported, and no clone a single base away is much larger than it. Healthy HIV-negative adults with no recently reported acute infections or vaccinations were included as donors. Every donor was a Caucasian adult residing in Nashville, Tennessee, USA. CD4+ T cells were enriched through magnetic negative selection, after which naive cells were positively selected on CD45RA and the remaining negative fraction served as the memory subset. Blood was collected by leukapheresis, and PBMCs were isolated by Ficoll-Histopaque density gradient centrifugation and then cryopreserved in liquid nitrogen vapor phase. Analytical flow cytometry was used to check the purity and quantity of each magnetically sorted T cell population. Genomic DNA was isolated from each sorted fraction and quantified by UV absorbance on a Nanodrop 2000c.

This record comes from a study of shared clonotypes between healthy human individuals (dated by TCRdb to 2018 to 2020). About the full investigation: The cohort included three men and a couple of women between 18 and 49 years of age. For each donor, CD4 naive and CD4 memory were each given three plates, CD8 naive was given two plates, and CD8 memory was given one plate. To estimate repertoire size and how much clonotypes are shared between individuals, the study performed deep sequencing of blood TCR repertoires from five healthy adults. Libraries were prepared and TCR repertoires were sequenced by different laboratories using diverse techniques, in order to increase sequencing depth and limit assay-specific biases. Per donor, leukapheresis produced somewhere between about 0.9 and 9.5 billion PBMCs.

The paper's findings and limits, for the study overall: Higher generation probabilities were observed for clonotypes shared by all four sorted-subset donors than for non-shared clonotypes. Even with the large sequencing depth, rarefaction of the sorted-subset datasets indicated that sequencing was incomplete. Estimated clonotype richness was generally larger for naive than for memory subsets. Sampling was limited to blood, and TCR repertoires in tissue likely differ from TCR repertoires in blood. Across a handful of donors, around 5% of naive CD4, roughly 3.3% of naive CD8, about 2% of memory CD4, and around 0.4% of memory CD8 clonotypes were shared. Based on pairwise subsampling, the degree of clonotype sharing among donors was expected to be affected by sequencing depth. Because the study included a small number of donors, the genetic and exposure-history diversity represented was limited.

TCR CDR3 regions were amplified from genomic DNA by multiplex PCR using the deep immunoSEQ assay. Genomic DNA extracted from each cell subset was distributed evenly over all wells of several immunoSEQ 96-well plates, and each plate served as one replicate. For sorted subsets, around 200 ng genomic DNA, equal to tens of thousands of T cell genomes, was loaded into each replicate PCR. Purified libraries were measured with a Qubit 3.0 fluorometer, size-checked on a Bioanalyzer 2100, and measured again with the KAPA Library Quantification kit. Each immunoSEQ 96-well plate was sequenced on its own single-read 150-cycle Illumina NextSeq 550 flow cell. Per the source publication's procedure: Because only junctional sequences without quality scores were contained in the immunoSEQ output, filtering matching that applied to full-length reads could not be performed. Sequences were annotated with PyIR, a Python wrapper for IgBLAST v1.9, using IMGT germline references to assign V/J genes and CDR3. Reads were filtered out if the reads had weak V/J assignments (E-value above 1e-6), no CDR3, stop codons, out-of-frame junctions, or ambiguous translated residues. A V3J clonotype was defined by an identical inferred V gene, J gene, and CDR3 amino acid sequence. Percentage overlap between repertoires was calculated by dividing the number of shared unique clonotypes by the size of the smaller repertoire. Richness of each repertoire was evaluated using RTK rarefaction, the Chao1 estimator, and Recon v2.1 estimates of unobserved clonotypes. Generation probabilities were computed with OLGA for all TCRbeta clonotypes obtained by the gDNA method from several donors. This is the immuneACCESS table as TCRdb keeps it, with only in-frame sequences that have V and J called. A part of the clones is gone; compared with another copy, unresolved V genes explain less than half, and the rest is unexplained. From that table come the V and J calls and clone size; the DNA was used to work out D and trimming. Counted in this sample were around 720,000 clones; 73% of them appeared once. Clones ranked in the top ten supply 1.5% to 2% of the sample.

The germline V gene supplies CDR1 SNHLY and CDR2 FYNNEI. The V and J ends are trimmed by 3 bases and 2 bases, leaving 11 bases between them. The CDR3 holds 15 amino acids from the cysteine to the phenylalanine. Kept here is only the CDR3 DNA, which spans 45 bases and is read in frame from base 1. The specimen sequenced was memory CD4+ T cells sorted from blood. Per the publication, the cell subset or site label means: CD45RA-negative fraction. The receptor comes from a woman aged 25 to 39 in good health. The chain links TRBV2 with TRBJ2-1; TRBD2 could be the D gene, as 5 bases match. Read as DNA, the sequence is TGTGCCAGCAGTGATTCCGGGGTCCCCTACAATGAGCAGTTCTTC. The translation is CASSDSGVPYNEQFF. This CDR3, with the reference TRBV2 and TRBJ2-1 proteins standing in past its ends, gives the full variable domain EPEVTQTPSHQVTQMGQEVILRCVPISNHLYFYWYRQILGQKVEFLVSFYNNEISEKSEIFDDQFSVERPDGSNFTLKIRSTKLEDSAMYFCASSDSGVPYNEQFFGPGTRLTVL.